This T cell receptor (beta chain) was sequenced for a study of high-grade serous ovarian cancer treatment subgroups. Study background: On average, just over 14,000 reads and 7,494 unique TCR beta rearrangements were obtained per sample. Study observations and caveats: Without spatial data, bulk sequencing limits insight into HGSC tumor diversity.

The CDR3 runs to 16 residues. CDR1 SGHVS and CDR2 FNYEAQ come from the germline V gene. J was trimmed by 0 bases and V by 5 bases; bases with no gene match: 4. Measured with immunoSEQ multiplex PCR; TCRdb has only the in-frame clones, and not every one. The repertoire has 12,000 or so clones, 88% of them found once; the top ten carry 2.5% to 3.5%. The tumor samples were collected prior to definitive surgery or chemotherapy. As concerns this clone: Antigen specificity is unknown.

The sequence derives from a human donor with high-grade serous ovarian cancer. Source material: tumor tissue. The rearrangement uses TRBV7-6 and TRBJ2-3; 11 bases map to TRBD2. The CDR3 is CASSNLAGGSTDTQYF. In nucleotides, the CDR3 is TGTGCCAGCAGCAACCTAGCGGGGGGTAGCACAGATACGCAGTATTTT.